Below, one T cell receptor beta chain is given with its context. Its antigen remains undetermined. No quality values exist for individual bases; no much larger clone is one base distant. This specimen belongs to a study of technical replicates of blood from several donors (dated by TCRdb to about 2017). Based on the germline V gene, the CDR1 and CDR2 sequences are MNHNS and SASEGT. The CDR3, from cysteine to phenylalanine, totals 13 residues. Only CDR3 DNA is held: 39 bases, read in frame from base 1. V lost 6 bases and J lost 11 bases, and the count of bases not matched to a germline gene is 7. Library preparation used the immunoSEQ multiplex PCR assay. In its TCRdb copy, this immuneACCESS table keeps in-frame sequences only and misses some clones. Where compared with another copy, unresolved V genes explain less than half of these, and the others have no known cause. In this sample the table shows 65,000 to 90,000 clones, around 85% of which occur a single time. Roughly 4.4% of the sample comes from the top ten.

The sample consisted of PBMCs. This chain is built from TRBV6-1 and TRBJ1-6; 7 of the junction bases match TRBD1. This TCR was sampled from a human donor in good health. Some clones in this sample may be carry-over from other donors' samples. The nucleotide sequence is given as TGTGCCAGCAGCGTCGCCGACAGGGCACCCCTCCACTTT. Translated, it gives CASSVADRAPLHF.